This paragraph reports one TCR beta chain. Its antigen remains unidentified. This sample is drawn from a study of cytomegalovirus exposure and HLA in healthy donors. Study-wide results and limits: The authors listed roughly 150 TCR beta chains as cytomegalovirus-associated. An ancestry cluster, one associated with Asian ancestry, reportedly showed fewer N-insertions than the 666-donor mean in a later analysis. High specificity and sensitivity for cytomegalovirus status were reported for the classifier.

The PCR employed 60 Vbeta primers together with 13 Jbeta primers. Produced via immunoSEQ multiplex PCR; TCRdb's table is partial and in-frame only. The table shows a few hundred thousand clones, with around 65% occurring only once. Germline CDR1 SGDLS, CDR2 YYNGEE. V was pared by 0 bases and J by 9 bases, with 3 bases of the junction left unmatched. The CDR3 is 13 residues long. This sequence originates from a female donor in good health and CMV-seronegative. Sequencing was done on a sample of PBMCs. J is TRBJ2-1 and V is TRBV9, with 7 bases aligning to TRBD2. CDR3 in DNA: TGTGCCAGCAGCGTAGTGGGGAGGGGTGAGCAGTTCTTC. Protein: CASSVVGRGEQFF.